The 9 T cell receptor beta chains in this list originate from one sample, sequenced in a study of early T cells in non-severe SARS-CoV-2 infection. One entry per CDR3 protein results from TCRdb running MiXCR on the 5' RACE reads. The table includes 53,000 or so distinct CDR3 sequences, approximately 9.8% detected once. Material: whole blood. The receptors were gathered from an adult who was a healthcare worker with PCR-confirmed SARS-CoV-2 infection or an uninfected control (not recorded which).

Many counts were recorded for this clonotype. CDR3 nucleotides: TGTGCCAGCAGTTTATTGACTAGCGGAAATTCCTACGAGCAGTACTTC. This sequence encodes CASSLLTSGNSYEQYF. The chain couples TRBV28 to TRBJ2-7; TRBD2 agrees at 9 bases. Germline V gene lookup returns CDR1 MDHEN and CDR2 SYDVKM. The CDR3 has 16 amino acids. The J segment lost 1 base and the V segment lost 1 base, leaving 5 bases of the junction unmatched.

This clonotype came up many times. The chain uses TRBV6-1 and TRBJ2-1; D remains unclear. Per the germline V gene, CDR1 is MNHNS and CDR2 is SASEGT. The CDR3 length is 12 residues. Trimming pared 2 bases from V and 5 bases from J, leaving 4 bases between. The CDR3 protein is CASSEWNNEQFF. CDR3 in DNA: TGTGCCAGCAGTGAATGGAACAATGAGCAGTTCTTC.

This clonotype was counted at least ten times. This chain connects TRBV10-1 to TRBJ2-6; D not resolved. Deletions cut 0 bases from V and 0 bases from J, with 12 bases between. Looked up from germline, CDR1 is WNHNN and CDR2 is SYGVQD (reference sequence). CDR3 length: 18 amino acids. Here the CDR3 reads CASSESKGISSGANVLTF. In nucleotides, the CDR3 is TGCGCCAGCAGTGAGTCGAAAGGGATCAGCTCTGGGGCCAACGTCCTGACTTTC.

This clonotype came up many times. The chain couples TRBV20-1 to TRBJ1-1, with D unclear. Germline V CDR1 and CDR2: DFQATT, SNEGSKA (reference sequence). The CDR3 contains 12 residues. Trimming pared 5 bases from V and 4 bases from J, leaving 11 bases between. The CDR3 bases are TGCAGTGCTGTGACAACCGGCACTGAAGCTTTCTTT. It yields the protein CSAVTTGTEAFF.

This clonotype appeared a few times. CDR3 sequence: CASSQAYGTADTDTQYF. CDR3 bases: TGTGCCAGCAGCCAAGCCTACGGGACAGCCGACACAGATACGCAGTATTTT. The genes are TRBV4-2 and TRBJ2-3; 7 bases are a match to TRBD1. J gave up 2 bases and V 1 base, and 9 bases lay outside the gene matches. CDR1 is LGHNA, CDR2 YNFKEQ, per germline. This CDR3 is 17 amino acids long.

This clonotype has only a few counts. The chain is built from TRBV7-3 and TRBJ2-5; D is possibly TRBD2 (6 bases). Per germline, CDR1 SGHTA and CDR2 FQGTGA. There are 14 residues in the CDR3. V lost 5 bases and J 5 bases, leaving 15 bases between the germline ends. The CDR3 bases are TGTGCCAGCAGCCCCCAGACTAGTGGGGAGACCCAGTACTTC. This sequence encodes CASSPQTSGETQYF.

The chain combines TRBV20-1 with TRBJ1-1; 7 bases match TRBD1. J was trimmed by 1 base and V by 3 bases; bases with no gene match: 11. Per the germline V gene, CDR1 is DFQATT and CDR2 is SNEGSKA (reference sequence). The CDR3 length is 16 residues. DNA for the CDR3: TGCAGTGCTAGGGATCCATTCGGACAGGAGAACACTGAAGCTTTCTTT. The encoded protein is CSARDPFGQENTEAFF.

This clonotype was detected many times. The rearrangement links TRBV28 to TRBJ2-2; weak D call: TRBD1 (7 bases). Germline values: CDR1 MDHEN, CDR2 SYDVKM. V lost 6 bases and J 1 base, leaving 15 bases between the germline ends. The CDR3 extends over 16 amino acids. The CDR3 protein is CASRGEDRLNTGELFF. The CDR3 DNA sequence: TGTGCCAGCAGAGGGGAGGACAGGCTGAACACCGGGGAGCTGTTTTTT.

This clonotype was counted many times. The chain recombines TRBV4-1 with TRBJ2-7; D is ambiguous. There are 14 residues in the CDR3. Germline V gene lookup returns CDR1 MGHRA and CDR2 YSYEKL. The V gene lost 3 bases and the J gene lost 4 bases, with 13 bases spanning the gap. CDR3 loop: CASSHLEHTYEQYF. The CDR3 coding sequence is TGCGCCAGCAGCCACCTAGAACATACTTACGAGCAGTACTTC.